The 10 T cell receptor beta chains given below trace back to one sample, sequenced in a study of T cells in Graves' hyperthyroidism and ophthalmopathy. RNA transcripts provided the source from which TCR beta CDR3 regions were amplified. The study used the HTBI primer set for a first-round RT-PCR of the TCR CDR3. TCRdb recomputed calls from the multiplex PCR reads with MiXCR, one row per CDR3 protein. The sample contains under 800,000 distinct CDR3 sequences, around 13% of which appear only once. Sequencing used blood. The receptors here all came from a woman between 18 and 29 years old with Graves' hyperthyroidism.

This chain uses TRBV20-1 with TRBJ1-1; D is perhaps TRBD1 (5 bases). CDR1 is DFQATT and CDR2 is SNEGSKA in the germline V gene (reference sequence). V was pared by 1 base and J by 5 bases, with 11 bases between. This CDR3 region has 13 residues. The CDR3 coding sequence is TGCAGTGCTAGAGCAGGGAGCCTGACTGAAGCTTTCTTT. This encodes CSARAGSLTEAFF.

This clonotype was seen repeatedly, ten times or more. The chain combines TRBV30 with TRBJ1-1; TRBD1 agrees at 11 bases. Per germline, CDR1 GTSNPN and CDR2 SVGIG (reference sequence). After removal of 2 bases from V and 5 bases from J, the junction contained 4 bases not matched to a gene. The CDR3 length is 14 residues. Here the CDR3 DNA reads TGTGCCTGGAGTTCCGGGACAGGGGGAACTGAAGCTTTCTTT. Amino acid sequence: CAWSSGTGGTEAFF.

This clonotype was found many times. This chain uses TRBV13 with TRBJ2-5; TRBD2 might be the D (6 bases). Germline CDR1 PRHDT, CDR2 FYEKMQ (reference sequence). V lost 4 bases and J 4 bases, leaving 13 bases between the germline ends. This CDR3 has 14 amino acids. The CDR3 loop is CASSWGNSGETQYF. CDR3 bases: TGTGCCAGCAGCTGGGGTAATAGCGGAGAGACCCAGTACTTC.

This clonotype was found many times. The chain employs TRBV13 and TRBJ2-7; possibly TRBD2 for D (6 bases). CDR1 and CDR2 (germline): PRHDT, FYEKMQ (reference sequence). Trimming removed 5 bases from V and 2 bases from J, with 19 bases in between. There are 16 residues in the CDR3. The CDR3 bases are TGTGCCAGCAGCCCATACGGCCGGGGGACCCCCTACGAGCAGTACTTC. It encodes CASSPYGRGTPYEQYF. The full variable domain, in which reference TRBV13 and TRBJ2-7 provide the parts outside the CDR3, is AAGVIQSPRHLIKEKRETATLKCYPIPRHDTVYWYQQGPGQDPQFLISFYEKMQSDKGSIPDRFSAQQFSDYHSELNMSSLELGDSALYFCASSPYGRGTPYEQYFGPGTRLTVT.

This clonotype came up many times. The chain's CDR3 is CASSFNRNSRGDTQYF. CDR3 DNA: TGTGCCAGCAGCTTTAACAGGAACTCCCGAGGGGATACGCAGTATTTT. The chain employs TRBV7-9 and TRBJ2-3, with D perhaps given as TRBD1 or TRBD2 (5 bases each). Trimming removed 3 bases from V and 6 bases from J, with 19 bases in between. Germline V CDR1 and CDR2: SEHNR, FQNEAQ (reference sequence). The CDR3 is 16 residues long. The variable domain in full, with the rest retrieved from reference TRBV7-9 and TRBJ2-3, is DTGVSQNPRHKITKRGQNVTFRCDPISEHNRLYWYRQTLGQGPEFLTYFQNEAQLEKSRLLSDRFSAERPKGSFSTLEIQRTEQGDSAMYLCASSFNRNSRGDTQYFGPGTRLTVL.

This clonotype was counted only a few times. The rearrangement links TRBV6-2 or TRBV6-3 to TRBJ2-1; D is possibly TRBD1 or TRBD2 (5 bases each). This CDR3 region has 14 residues. Germline V CDR1 and CDR2: MNHEY, SVGEGT. V was trimmed by 3 bases and J by 2 bases, leaving 8 bases between them. DNA of the CDR3: TGTGCCAGCAGTTATCAGGGAGCCTACAATGAGCAGTTCTTC. As protein: CASSYQGAYNEQFF.

This clonotype was picked up many times. The chain combines TRBV28 with TRBJ2-7, with 7 bases identical to TRBD1. V was clipped by 4 bases and J by 4 bases; unmatched bases: 10. The CDR3 runs 15 residues. The germline CDR1 and CDR2 sequences are MDHEN and SYDVKM. The CDR3 coding sequence is TGTGCCAGCAGTTCAGCAGGGGGAAGGCAGTACGAGCAGTACTTC. It translates to CASSSAGGRQYEQYF.

This clonotype has ten or more counts. The V call is TRBV11-2, the J call TRBJ2-5, with D hard to call. The CDR3 is 12 residues long. Germline V gives CDR1 SGHAT, CDR2 FQNNGV. Trimming removed 2 bases at V and 4 bases at J, with 5 bases between. CDR3 in amino acids: CASSLFGETQYF. Here the CDR3 DNA reads TGTGCCAGCAGCTTATTTGGAGAGACCCAGTACTTC. Using reference TRBV11-2 and TRBJ2-5 for the parts outside the CDR3, the full variable domain is EAGVAQSPRYKIIEKRQSVAFWCNPISGHATLYWYQQILGQGPKLLIQFQNNGVVDDSQLPKDRFSAERLKGVDSTLKIQPAKLEDSAVYLCASSLFGETQYFGPGTRLLVL.

This clonotype was detected many times. This chain links TRBV28 with TRBJ1-1; perhaps TRBD1 as D (6 bases). V lost 10 bases, J lost 4 bases, and 16 bases lay in between. This CDR3 region has 13 residues. CDR1 and CDR2 from the germline V gene are MDHEN and SYDVKM. The CDR3 nucleotides read TGTGCCACCCAGTTCACAGGGAGCACTGAAGCTTTCTTT. This encodes CATQFTGSTEAFF.

The rearrangement uses TRBV28 and TRBJ2-7; D is undetermined. V lost 6 bases and J 3 bases, leaving 9 bases between the germline ends. CDR3 size: 12 residues. From germline, CDR1 is MDHEN and CDR2 SYDVKM. CDR3 DNA: TGTGCCAGCAGGAGACTCTTCTACGAGCAGTACTTC. Translation gives CASRRLFYEQYF.